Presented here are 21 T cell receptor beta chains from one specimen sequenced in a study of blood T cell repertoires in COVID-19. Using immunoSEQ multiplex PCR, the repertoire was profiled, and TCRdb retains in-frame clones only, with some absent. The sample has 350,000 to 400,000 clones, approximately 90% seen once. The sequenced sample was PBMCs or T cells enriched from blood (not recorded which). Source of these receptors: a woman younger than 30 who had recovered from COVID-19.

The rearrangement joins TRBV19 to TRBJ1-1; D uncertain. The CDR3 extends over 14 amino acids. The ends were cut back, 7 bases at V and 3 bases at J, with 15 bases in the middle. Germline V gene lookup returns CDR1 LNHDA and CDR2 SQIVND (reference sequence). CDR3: CASTHWRSDTEAFF. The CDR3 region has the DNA TGTGCCAGTACCCATTGGCGGTCGGACACTGAAGCTTTCTTT.

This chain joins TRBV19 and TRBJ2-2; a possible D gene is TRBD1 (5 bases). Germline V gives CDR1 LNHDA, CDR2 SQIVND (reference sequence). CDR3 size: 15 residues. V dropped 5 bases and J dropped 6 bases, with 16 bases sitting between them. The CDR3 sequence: CASSGSGLLAGELFF. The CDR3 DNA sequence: TGTGCCAGTAGTGGATCAGGGCTCCTGGCCGGGGAGCTGTTTTTT.

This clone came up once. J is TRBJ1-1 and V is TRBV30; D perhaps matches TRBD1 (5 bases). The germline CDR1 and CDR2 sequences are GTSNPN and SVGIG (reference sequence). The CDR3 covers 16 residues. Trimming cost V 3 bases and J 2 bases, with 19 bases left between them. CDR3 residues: CAWSLLLATANTEAFF. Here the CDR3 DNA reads TGTGCCTGGAGCCTCCTACTCGCGACAGCAAACACTGAAGCTTTCTTT. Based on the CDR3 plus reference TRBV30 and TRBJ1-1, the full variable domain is SQTIHQWPATLVQPVGSPLSLECTVEGTSNPNLYWYRQAAGRGLQLLFYSVGIGQISSEVPQNLSASRPQDRQFILSSKKLLLSDSGFYLCAWSLLLATANTEAFFGQGTRLTVV.

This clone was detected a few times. The CDR3: CASRRGAGETQYF. CDR3 nucleotide sequence: TGTGCCAGCAGACGGGGAGCGGGTGAGACCCAGTACTTC. This chain joins TRBV14 and TRBJ2-5, with D perhaps matching TRBD2 (6 bases). The ends were cut back, 6 bases at V and 5 bases at J, with 13 bases in the middle. Germline V gene sequence: CDR1 SGHDN, CDR2 FVKESK. This CDR3 has 13 amino acids.

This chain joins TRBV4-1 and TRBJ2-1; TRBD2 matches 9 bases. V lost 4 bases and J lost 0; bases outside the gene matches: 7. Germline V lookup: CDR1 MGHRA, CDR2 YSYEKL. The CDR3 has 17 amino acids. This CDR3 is CASSRVGAGGSYNEQFF. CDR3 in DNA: TGCGCCAGCAGCCGAGTGGGAGCGGGGGGCTCCTACAATGAGCAGTTCTTC.

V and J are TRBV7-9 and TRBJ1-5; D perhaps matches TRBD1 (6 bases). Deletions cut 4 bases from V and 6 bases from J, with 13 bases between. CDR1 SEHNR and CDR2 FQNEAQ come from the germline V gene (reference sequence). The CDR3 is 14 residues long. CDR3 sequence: CASSSVQGSQPQHF. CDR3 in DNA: TGTGCCAGCAGCTCCGTACAGGGTTCTCAGCCCCAGCATTTT.

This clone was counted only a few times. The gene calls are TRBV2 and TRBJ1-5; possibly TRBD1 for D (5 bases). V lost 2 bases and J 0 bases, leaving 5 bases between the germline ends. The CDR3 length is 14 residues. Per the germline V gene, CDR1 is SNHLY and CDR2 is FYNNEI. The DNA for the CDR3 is TGTGCCAGCAGTGAAACAGGTAGCAATCAGCCCCAGCATTTT. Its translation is CASSETGSNQPQHF.

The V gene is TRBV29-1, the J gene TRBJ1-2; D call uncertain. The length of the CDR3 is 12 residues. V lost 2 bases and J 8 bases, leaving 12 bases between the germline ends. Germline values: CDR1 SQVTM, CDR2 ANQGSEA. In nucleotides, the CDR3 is TGCAGCGTTGAATGGCAGGCTCAGGGCTACACCTTC. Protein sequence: CSVEWQAQGYTF. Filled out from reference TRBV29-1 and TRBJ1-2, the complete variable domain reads SAVISQKPSRDICQRGTSLTIQCQVDSQVTMMFWYRQQPGQSLTLIATANQGSEATYESGFVIDKFPISRPNLTFSTLTVSNMSPEDSSIYLCSVEWQAQGYTFGSGTRLTVV.

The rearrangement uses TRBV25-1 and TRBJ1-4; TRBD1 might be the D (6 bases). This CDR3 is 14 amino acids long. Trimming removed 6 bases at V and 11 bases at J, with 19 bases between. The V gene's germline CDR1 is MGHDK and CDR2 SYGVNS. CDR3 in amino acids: CASSVLAEGGKLFF. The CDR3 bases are TGTGCCAGCAGCGTGCTGGCAGAGGGGGGGAAACTGTTTTTT.

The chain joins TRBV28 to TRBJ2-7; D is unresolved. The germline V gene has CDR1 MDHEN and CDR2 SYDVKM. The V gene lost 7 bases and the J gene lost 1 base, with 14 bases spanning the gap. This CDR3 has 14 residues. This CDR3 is CASTRGSISYEQYF. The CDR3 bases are TGTGCCAGCACCCGAGGATCTATTTCCTACGAGCAGTACTTC.

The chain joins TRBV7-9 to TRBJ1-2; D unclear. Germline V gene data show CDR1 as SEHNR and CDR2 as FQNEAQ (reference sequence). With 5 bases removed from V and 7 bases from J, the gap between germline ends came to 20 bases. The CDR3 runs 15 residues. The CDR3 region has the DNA TGTGCCAGCAGCATCGAAGCGGGCAGTGTTGGTGGCTACACCTTC. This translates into CASSIEAGSVGGYTF.

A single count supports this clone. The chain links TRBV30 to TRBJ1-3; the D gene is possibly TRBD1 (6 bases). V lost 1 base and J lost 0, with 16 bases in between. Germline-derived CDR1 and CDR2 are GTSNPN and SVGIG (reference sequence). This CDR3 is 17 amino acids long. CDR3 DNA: TGTGCCTGGAGTGCGAGCCGGACAGTCCACTCTGGAAACACCATATATTTT. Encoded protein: CAWSASRTVHSGNTIYF.

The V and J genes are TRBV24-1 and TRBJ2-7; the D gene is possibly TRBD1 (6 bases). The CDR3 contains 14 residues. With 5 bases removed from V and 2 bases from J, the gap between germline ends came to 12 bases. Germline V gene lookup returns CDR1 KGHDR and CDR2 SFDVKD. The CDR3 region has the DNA TGTGCCACCAGTGGGGACACCAGACCCTACGAGCAGTACTTC. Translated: CATSGDTRPYEQYF.

DNA of the CDR3: TGTGCCTGGAGTGTACTCGGGACTGGAGAAAAACTGTTTTTT. It translates to CAWSVLGTGEKLFF. The rearrangement uses TRBV30 and TRBJ1-4; TRBD1 might be the D (5 bases). CDR3 size: 14 residues. Per the germline V gene, CDR1 is GTSNPN and CDR2 is SVGIG (reference sequence). V lost 0 bases and J 8 bases, leaving 13 bases between the germline ends.

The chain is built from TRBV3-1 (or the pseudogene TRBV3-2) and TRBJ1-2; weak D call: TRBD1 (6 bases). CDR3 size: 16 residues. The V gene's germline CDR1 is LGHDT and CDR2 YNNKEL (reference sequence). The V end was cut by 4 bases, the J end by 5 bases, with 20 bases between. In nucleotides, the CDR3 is TGTGCCAGCAGCCCAACCCCGGACAGTTCTGTGTATGGCTACACCTTC. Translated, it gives CASSPTPDSSVYGYTF.

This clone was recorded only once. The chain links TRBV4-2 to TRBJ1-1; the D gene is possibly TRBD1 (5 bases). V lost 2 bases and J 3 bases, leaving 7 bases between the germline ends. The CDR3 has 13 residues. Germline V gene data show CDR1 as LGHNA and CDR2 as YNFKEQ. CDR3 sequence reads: CASSQQGYTEAFF. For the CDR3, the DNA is TGTGCCAGCAGCCAACAGGGATACACTGAAGCTTTCTTT.

CDR3 residues: CASSTSTGVNTEAFF. CDR3 coding DNA: TGTGCCAGCAGTACCTCGACAGGGGTGAACACTGAAGCTTTCTTT. V usage is TRBV6-5 and J usage is TRBJ1-1, with 8 bases lining up with TRBD1. Germline loops: CDR1 MNHEY, CDR2 SVGAGI. This CDR3 has 15 amino acids. Germline trimming cut 5 bases from V and 0 bases from J; bases unmatched to any gene: 5.

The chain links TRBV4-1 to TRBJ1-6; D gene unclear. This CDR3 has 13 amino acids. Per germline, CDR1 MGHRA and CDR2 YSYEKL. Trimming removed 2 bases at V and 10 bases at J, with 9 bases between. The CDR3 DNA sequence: TGCGCCAGCAGCCAATTAATCGAGTCACCCCTCCACTTT. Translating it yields CASSQLIESPLHF.

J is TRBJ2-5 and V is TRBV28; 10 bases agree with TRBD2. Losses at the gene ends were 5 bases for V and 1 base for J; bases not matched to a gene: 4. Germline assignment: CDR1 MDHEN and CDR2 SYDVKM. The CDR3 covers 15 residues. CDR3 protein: CASSGTSDFQETQYF. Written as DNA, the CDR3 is TGTGCCAGCAGTGGGACTAGCGACTTCCAAGAGACCCAGTACTTC.

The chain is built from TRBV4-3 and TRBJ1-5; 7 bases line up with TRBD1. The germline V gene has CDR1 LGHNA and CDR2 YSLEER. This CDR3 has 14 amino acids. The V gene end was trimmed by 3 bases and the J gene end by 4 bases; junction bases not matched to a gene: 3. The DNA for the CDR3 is TGCGCCAGCAGCCAGGGACAGTGGAATCAGCCCCAGCATTTT. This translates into CASSQGQWNQPQHF.

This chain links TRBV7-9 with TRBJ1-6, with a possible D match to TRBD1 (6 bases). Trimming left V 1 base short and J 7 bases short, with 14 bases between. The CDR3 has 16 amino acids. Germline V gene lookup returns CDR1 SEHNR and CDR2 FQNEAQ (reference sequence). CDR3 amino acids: CASSLGFQDSNSPLHF. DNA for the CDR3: TGTGCCAGCAGCTTAGGGTTTCAGGACAGCAATTCACCCCTCCACTTT. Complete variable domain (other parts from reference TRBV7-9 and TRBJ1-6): DTGVSQNPRHKITKRGQNVTFRCDPISEHNRLYWYRQTLGQGPEFLTYFQNEAQLEKSRLLSDRFSAERPKGSFSTLEIQRTEQGDSAMYLCASSLGFQDSNSPLHFGNGTRLTVT.